These T cell receptor beta chains were read from a single sample in a study of blood T cell repertoires in COVID-19. The table came from immunoSEQ multiplex PCR; TCRdb's copy has only in-frame clones and leaves some out. The table lists more than 90,000 clones, 70% to 90% of them singletons, with around 4.4% in the top ten. Sequenced sample: peripheral blood. The receptors shown here come from a man aged 55 to 70 with acute or convalescent COVID-19. CDR3s include the opening cysteine and the closing phenylalanine or tryptophan. The D gene is left open where the match is weak. Clone size is stated in some rows and not others, as once, few, many or a class when expanded.

size | D | J | V | DNA | CDR3
- | - | TRBJ2-1 | TRBV9 | TGTGCCAGCAGCGTAGATTGGCGGAGCTCCTACAATGAGCAGTTCTTC | CASSVDWRSSYNEQFF
- | - | TRBJ1-3 | TRBV19 | TGTGCCAGTAGTATCGTGGGAAACACCATATATTTT | CASSIVGNTIYF
- | TRBD1 | TRBJ1-1 | TRBV2 | TGTGCCAGCAGGGACAGGGGCGCTTTCTTT | CASRDRGAFF
- | TRBD2 | TRBJ2-1 | TRBV7-9 | TGTGCCAGCAGCTTAGTTAGGACTAGCGGGGCCCCCTACAATGAGCAGTTCTTC | CASSLVRTSGAPYNEQFF
- | - | TRBJ2-6 | TRBV7-9 | TGTGCCAGCAGCACCGCTACTCGTTCTGGGGCCAACGTCCTGACTTTC | CASSTATRSGANVLTF
- | - | TRBJ1-2 | TRBV30 | TGTGCCTGGGAGTCGGGTAACTATGGCTACACCTTC | CAWESGNYGYTF
- | - | TRBJ1-6 | TRBV18 | TGTGCCAGCTCAATAAGGCGGGCAGAGAATAATTCACCCCTCCACTTT | CASSIRRAENNSPLHF
- | - | TRBJ2-1 | TRBV27 | TGTGCCAGCAGCCAACGGTGGAGTTCCTACAATGAGCAGTTCTTC | CASSQRWSSYNEQFF
- | TRBD1 | TRBJ1-2 | TRBV4-3 | TGCGCCAGCAGCCAAGGGACAGGGGGGGACTATGGCTACACCTTC | CASSQGTGGDYGYTF
once | - | TRBJ2-1 | TRBV5-6 | TGTGCCAGCAGCTTGTCTTACAATGAGCAGTTCTTC | CASSLSYNEQFF
- | TRBD2 | TRBJ2-2 | TRBV9 | TGTGCCAGCAGCGTATTGCTTAGCGGGAGCGGCACCGGGGAGCTGTTTTTT | CASSVLLSGSGTGELFF
- | - | TRBJ2-5 | TRBV11-2 | TGTGCCAGCAGCCCTCTCCGAGGAGACCAAGAGACCCAGTACTTC | CASSPLRGDQETQYF
- | TRBD1 | TRBJ1-1 | TRBV11-3 | TGTGCCAGCAGCTCGGGACAGGGAGGATATACTGAAGCTTTCTTT | CASSSGQGGYTEAFF
- | TRBD2 | TRBJ2-1 | TRBV7-2 | TGTGCCAGCAGCTTAGGGACTAGCGGAGGGAGCTCCTACAATGAGCAGTTCTTC | CASSLGTSGGSSYNEQFF
- | - | TRBJ2-6 | TRBV9 | TGTGCCAGCAGCGTAGCTGGACTACCGTCTGGGGCCAACGTCCTGACTTTC | CASSVAGLPSGANVLTF
- | TRBD1 | TRBJ1-5 | TRBV6-1 | TGTGCCAGCAGTGAAGCGGTCAGGGGGCTCGGTCAGCCCCAGCATTTT | CASSEAVRGLGQPQHF
- | TRBD2 | TRBJ2-2 | TRBV3-1/TRBV3-2 | TGTGCCAGCAGCCATCTCAGCGGGGGGGCCAGCACCGGGGAGCTGTTTTTT | CASSHLSGGASTGELFF
- | TRBD1 | TRBJ1-2 | TRBV18 | TGTGCCAGCTCCACAGGGGGAAGCTATGGCTACACCTTC | CASSTGGSYGYTF
- | TRBD1 | TRBJ1-1 | TRBV6-5 | TGTGCCAGCAGTTCGGACAGGGGTTTGTTTGCTTTCTTT | CASSSDRGLFAFF
- | - | TRBJ2-1 | TRBV9 | TGTGCCAGCACCGTAGGGGGGGGACGATACAATGAGCAGTTCTTC | CASTVGGGRYNEQFF
- | - | TRBJ1-5 | TRBV6-5 | TGTGCCAGCATACGAGGGGGGGAGGCAAGTCAGCCCCAGCATTTT | CASIRGGEASQPQHF
few | - | TRBJ2-5 | TRBV7-8 | TGTGCCAGCAGCTTCGGGGACTCCCGGGAGACCCAGTACTTC | CASSFGDSRETQYF
- | TRBD1 | TRBJ2-3 | TRBV11-2 | TGTGCCAGCAGCACCAGGACAGGGGTGGCAGATACGCAGTATTTT | CASSTRTGVADTQYF
- | TRBD1 | TRBJ1-4 | TRBV19 | TGTGCCAGTAGTATCGGGACAGTTAGTAATGAAAAACTGTTTTTT | CASSIGTVSNEKLFF
many | TRBD2 | TRBJ2-1 | TRBV13 | TGTGCCAGCAGCCAAGAAGCGGGAGGGGGATACAATGAGCAGTTCTTC | CASSQEAGGGYNEQFF
- | - | TRBJ1-1 | TRBV19 | TGTGCCAGTAGTTCCGGAGGGACGGAGAACACTGAAGCTTTCTTT | CASSSGGTENTEAFF
few | - | TRBJ1-4 | TRBV6-5 | TGTGCCAGCCTGGGCCCGCGGAGGGAAAAACTGTTTTTT | CASLGPRREKLFF
- | - | TRBJ1-1 | TRBV7-9 | TGTGCCAGCAGCTCGGCGGACAAATTGAACACTGAAGCTTTCTTT | CASSSADKLNTEAFF
- | - | TRBJ1-2 | TRBV7-2 | TGTGCCAGCAGCTTAGCGGGGGGGCGTAATCATGGCTACACCTTC | CASSLAGGRNHGYTF
- | - | TRBJ2-1 | TRBV29-1 | TGCAGCTACGGAAGCGGGAATGAGCAGTTCTTC | CSYGSGNEQFF
- | TRBD1 | TRBJ1-4 | TRBV11-3 | TGTGCCAGCAGCTTAGATCCCAGGGGGCGCGGTGAAAAACTGTTTTTT | CASSLDPRGRGEKLFF
- | - | TRBJ1-5 | TRBV30 | TGTGCCTGGAGTGTACGGAACAGGGGCAATCAGCCCCAGCATTTT | CAWSVRNRGNQPQHF
- | - | TRBJ2-3 | TRBV10-1 | TGCGCCAGCAGTGAAGGGGGTGGCACAGATACGCAGTATTTT | CASSEGGGTDTQYF
- | TRBD2 | TRBJ2-3 | TRBV7-3 | TGTGCCAGCAGTCGCGGACTAGCGGGGGGGCCCAGAGATACGCAGTATTTT | CASSRGLAGGPRDTQYF
- | TRBD1 | TRBJ1-3 | TRBV11-2 | TGTGCCAGCAGCTTAGGAGTTGGACAGGGTTCGGGCACCATATATTTT | CASSLGVGQGSGTIYF
- | - | TRBJ1-1 | TRBV7-2 | TGTGCCAGCAGCTGGGGAGGAGGCGCTGAAGCTTTCTTT | CASSWGGGAEAFF
- | TRBD1 | TRBJ1-2 | TRBV7-2 | TGTGCCAGCAGCTTCTCCGGGACAGGGGGCGGTGGCTACACCTTC | CASSFSGTGGGGYTF
- | - | TRBJ2-1 | TRBV29-1 | TGCAGCCCCGGACAGAATAATGAGCAGTTCTTC | CSPGQNNEQFF
once | - | TRBJ1-5 | TRBV18 | TGTGCCAGCTCACCCGGTGGAGGGCGGGAGCATTTT | CASSPGGGREHF
- | TRBD1 | TRBJ1-2 | TRBV28 | TGTGCCAGCAGCCGAGCCTCGACAGGGGACTATGGCTACACCTTC | CASSRASTGDYGYTF
- | - | TRBJ1-4 | TRBV28 | TGTGCCAGCAGTTCCTTGGGGGCGACTAATGAAAAACTGTTTTTT | CASSSLGATNEKLFF
- | TRBD2 | TRBJ2-2 | TRBV5-1 | TGCGCCAGCAGCTTTGGACCGGGGGGGGCCGGGGAGCTGTTTTTT | CASSFGPGGAGELFF
- | - | TRBJ2-1 | TRBV11-3 | TGTGCCAGCAGCGTGGGGGCATCCTCCTACAATGAGCAGTTCTTC | CASSVGASSYNEQFF
- | TRBD2 | TRBJ2-3 | TRBV5-4 | TGTGCCAGCAGCTTCGGCGGGAGTATTACAGATACGCAGTATTTT | CASSFGGSITDTQYF
- | TRBD1 | TRBJ2-2 | TRBV11-3 | TGTGCCAGCAGCCGGACAGGGCTTGGCGGGGAGCTGTTTTTT | CASSRTGLGGELFF
- | TRBD1 | TRBJ1-1 | TRBV18 | TGTGCCAGCTTGGACAGGGCTTGGAACACTGAAGCTTTCTTT | CASLDRAWNTEAFF
- | - | TRBJ1-2 | TRBV19 | TGTGCCAGCGAACGGGGGGCAAATAACTATGGCTACACCTTC | CASERGANNYGYTF
- | TRBD1 | TRBJ1-5 | TRBV7-2 | TGTGCCAGCAGCTCCCGACAGGGAAATCAGCCCCAGCATTTT | CASSSRQGNQPQHF
- | - | TRBJ1-2 | TRBV28 | TGTGCCAGCAGCCTGGGGGGGGCTCCCTATGGCTACACCTTC | CASSLGGAPYGYTF
- | - | TRBJ1-3 | TRBV7-6 | TGTGCCAGCAGCTCCGCCTCGAATGGAGCTGGAAACACCATATATTTT | CASSSASNGAGNTIYF
- | - | TRBJ1-1 | TRBV15 | TGTGCCACCAGCAGAACCTCCCAGGGGAACACTGAAGCTTTCTTT | CATSRTSQGNTEAFF
- | - | TRBJ1-1 | TRBV9 | TGTGCCAGCAGCGTAGGGCAACGCGTGACGGAGGCTTTCTTT | CASSVGQRVTEAFF
- | - | TRBJ1-2 | TRBV30 | TGTGCCTGGAGTGCTGGGGGCGCGGGCTACACCTTC | CAWSAGGAGYTF
- | TRBD1 | TRBJ2-2 | TRBV7-8 | TGTGCCAGCAGCTTATCGGCAGGGGGCGCGATCGGGGAGCTGTTTTTT | CASSLSAGGAIGELFF
- | - | TRBJ1-1 | TRBV19 | TGTGCCAGTAGTATTCAAGGGGCCCCCACTGAAGCTTTCTTT | CASSIQGAPTEAFF
- | TRBD1 | TRBJ1-2 | TRBV25-1 | TGTGCCAGCAGTGGTCAGACAGGGTGGCGTGGCTACACCTTC | CASSGQTGWRGYTF
once | - | TRBJ1-4 | TRBV11-3 | TGTGCCAGCAGCTGCTCCAGGGACAACTCAAAGGATTGTGAAAAACTGTTTTTT | CASSCSRDNSKDCEKLFF